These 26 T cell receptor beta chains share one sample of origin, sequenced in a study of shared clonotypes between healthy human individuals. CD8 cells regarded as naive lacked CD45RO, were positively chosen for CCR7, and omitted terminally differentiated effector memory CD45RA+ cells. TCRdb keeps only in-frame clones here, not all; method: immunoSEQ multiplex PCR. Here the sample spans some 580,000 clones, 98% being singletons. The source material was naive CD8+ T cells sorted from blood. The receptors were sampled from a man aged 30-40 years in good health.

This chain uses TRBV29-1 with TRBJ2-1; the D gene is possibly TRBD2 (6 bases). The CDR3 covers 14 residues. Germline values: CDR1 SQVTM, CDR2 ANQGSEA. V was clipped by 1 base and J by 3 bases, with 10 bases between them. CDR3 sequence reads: CSVEGRDFYNEQFF. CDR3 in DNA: TGCAGCGTTGAAGGTCGGGACTTCTACAATGAGCAGTTCTTC.

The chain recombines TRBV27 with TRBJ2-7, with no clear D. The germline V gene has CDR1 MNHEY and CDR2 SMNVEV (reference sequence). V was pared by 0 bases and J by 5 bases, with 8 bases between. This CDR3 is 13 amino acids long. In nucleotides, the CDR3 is TGTGCCAGCAGTTTATCACCCCGTCACGAGCAGTACTTC. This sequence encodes CASSLSPRHEQYF.

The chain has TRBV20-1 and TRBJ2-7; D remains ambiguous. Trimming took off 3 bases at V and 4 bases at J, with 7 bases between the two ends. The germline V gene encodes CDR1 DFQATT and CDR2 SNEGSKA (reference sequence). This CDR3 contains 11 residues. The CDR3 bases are TGCAGTGCTAGTTACGAGTACGAGCAGTACTTC. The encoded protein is CSASYEYEQYF.

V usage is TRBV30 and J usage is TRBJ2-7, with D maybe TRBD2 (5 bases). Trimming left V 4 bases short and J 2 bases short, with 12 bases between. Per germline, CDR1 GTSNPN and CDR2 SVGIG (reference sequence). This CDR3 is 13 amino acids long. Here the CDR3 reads CAWNSGVPYEQYF. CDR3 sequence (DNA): TGTGCCTGGAACAGCGGAGTCCCCTACGAGCAGTACTTC. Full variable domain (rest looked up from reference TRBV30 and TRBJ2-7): SQTIHQWPATLVQPVGSPLSLECTVEGTSNPNLYWYRQAAGRGLQLLFYSVGIGQISSEVPQNLSASRPQDRQFILSSKKLLLSDSGFYLCAWNSGVPYEQYFGPGTRLTVT.

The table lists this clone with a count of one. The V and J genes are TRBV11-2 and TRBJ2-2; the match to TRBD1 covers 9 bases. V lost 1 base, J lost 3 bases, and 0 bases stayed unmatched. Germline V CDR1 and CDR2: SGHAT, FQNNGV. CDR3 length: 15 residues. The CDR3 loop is CASSLGTGDTGELFF. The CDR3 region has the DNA TGTGCCAGCAGCTTAGGGACAGGGGACACCGGGGAGCTGTTTTTT.

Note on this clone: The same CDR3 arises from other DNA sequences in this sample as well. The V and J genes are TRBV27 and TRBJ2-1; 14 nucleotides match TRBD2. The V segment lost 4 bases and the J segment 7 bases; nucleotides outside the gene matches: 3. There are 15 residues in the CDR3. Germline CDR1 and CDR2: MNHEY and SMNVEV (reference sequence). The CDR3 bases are TGTGCCAGCAGTTCAGGGACTAGCGGGAGTAATGAGCAGTTCTTC. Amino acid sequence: CASSSGTSGSNEQFF.

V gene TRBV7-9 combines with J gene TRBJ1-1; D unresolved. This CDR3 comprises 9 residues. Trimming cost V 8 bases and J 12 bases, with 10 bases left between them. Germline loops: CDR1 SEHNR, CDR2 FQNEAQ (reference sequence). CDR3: CASGLPPFF. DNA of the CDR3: TGTGCCAGCGGCCTCCCCCCTTTCTTT.

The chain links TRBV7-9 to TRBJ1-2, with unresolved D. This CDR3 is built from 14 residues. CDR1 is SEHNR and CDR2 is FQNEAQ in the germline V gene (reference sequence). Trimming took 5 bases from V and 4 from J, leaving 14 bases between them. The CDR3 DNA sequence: TGTGCCAGCAGCCCAACCGACGGCCGCTATGGCTACACCTTC. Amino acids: CASSPTDGRYGYTF.

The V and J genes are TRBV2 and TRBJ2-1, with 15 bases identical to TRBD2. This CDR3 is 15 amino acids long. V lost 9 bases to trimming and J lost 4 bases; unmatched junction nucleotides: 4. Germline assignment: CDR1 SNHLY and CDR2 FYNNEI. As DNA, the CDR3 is TGTGCCAGTCCCGGGACTAGCGGGAGGTACAATGAGCAGTTCTTC. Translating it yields CASPGTSGRYNEQFF.

CDR3 protein: CASRHPGDTQYF. CDR3 coding DNA: TGTGCCAGCAGGCATCCTGGGGATACGCAGTATTTT. The V and J genes are TRBV7-8 and TRBJ2-3; no clear D gene. The V and J ends lost 6 bases and 6 bases respectively, with 10 bases between them. The CDR3 is 12 amino acids. Germline CDR1 SGHVS, CDR2 FQNEAQ.

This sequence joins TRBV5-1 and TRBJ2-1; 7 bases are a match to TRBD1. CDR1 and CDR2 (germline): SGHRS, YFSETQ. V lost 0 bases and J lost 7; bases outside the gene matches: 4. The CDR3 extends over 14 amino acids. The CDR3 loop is CASSLVTGKNEQFF. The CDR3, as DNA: TGCGCCAGCAGCTTGGTGACAGGGAAAAATGAGCAGTTCTTC.

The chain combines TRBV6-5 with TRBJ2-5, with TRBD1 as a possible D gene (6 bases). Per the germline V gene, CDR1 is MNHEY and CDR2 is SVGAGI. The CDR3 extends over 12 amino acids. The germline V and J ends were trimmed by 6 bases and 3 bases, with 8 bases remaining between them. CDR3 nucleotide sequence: TGTGCCAGCAGCAACAGGGAAGAGACCCAGTACTTC. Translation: CASSNREETQYF.

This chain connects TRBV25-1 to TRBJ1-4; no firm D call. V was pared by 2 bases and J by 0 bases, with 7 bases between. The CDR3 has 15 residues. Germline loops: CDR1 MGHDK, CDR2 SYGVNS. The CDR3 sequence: CASSEQLATNEKLFF. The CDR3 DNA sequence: TGTGCCAGCAGTGAACAGCTTGCAACTAATGAAAAACTGTTTTTT.

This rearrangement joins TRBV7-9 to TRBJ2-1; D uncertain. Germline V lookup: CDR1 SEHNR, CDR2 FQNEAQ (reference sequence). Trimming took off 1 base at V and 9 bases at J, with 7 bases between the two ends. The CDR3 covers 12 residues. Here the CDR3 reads CASSLGNSEQFF. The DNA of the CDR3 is TGTGCCAGCAGCTTAGGGAACTCTGAGCAGTTCTTC.

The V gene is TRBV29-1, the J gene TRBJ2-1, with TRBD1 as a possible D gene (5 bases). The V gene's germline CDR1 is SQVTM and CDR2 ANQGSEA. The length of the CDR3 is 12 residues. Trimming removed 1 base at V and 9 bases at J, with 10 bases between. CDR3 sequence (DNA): TGCAGCGTTGAAGCTCTGGGGCCTGAGCAGTTCTTC. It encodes CSVEALGPEQFF.

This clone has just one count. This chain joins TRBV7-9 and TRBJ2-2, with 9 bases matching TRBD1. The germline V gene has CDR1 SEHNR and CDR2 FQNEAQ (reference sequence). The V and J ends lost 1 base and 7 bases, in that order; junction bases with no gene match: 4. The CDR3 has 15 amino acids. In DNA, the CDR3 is TGTGCCAGCAGCTTAGGGACAGGGGATAACGGGGAGCTGTTTTTT. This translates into CASSLGTGDNGELFF.

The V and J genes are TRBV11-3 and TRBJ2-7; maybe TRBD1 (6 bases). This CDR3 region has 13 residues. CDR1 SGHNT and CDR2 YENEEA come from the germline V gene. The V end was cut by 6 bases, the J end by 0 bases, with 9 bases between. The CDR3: CASSYRASYEQYF. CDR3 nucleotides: TGTGCCAGCAGTTACAGGGCCTCCTACGAGCAGTACTTC.

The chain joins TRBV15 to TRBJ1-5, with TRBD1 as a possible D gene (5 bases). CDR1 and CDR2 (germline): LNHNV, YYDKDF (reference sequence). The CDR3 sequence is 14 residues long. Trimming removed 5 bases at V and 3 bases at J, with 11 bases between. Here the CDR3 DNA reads TGTGCCACCAGCCATATAGGGACCAATCAGCCCCAGCATTTT. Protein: CATSHIGTNQPQHF. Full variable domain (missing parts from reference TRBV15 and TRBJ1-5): DAMVIQNPRYQVTQFGKPVTLSCSQTLNHNVMYWYQQKSSQAPKLLFHYYDKDFNNEADTPDNFQSRRPNTSFCFLDIRSPGLGDTAMYLCATSHIGTNQPQHFGDGTRLSIL.

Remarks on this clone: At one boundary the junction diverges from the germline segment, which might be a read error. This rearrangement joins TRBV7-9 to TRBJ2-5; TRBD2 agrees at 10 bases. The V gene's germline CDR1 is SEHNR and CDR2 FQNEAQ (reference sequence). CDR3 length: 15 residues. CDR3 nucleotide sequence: TGTGCCAGCAGATTAGGGCTAGCGGGGGTAGAGACCCAGTACTTC. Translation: CASRLGLAGVETQYF. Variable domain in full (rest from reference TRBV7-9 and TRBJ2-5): DTGVSQNPRHKITKRGQNVTFRCDPISEHNRLYWYRQTLGQGPEFLTYFQNEAQLEKSRLLSDRFSAERPKGSFSTLEIQRTEQGDSAMYLCASRLGLAGVETQYFGPGTRLLVL.

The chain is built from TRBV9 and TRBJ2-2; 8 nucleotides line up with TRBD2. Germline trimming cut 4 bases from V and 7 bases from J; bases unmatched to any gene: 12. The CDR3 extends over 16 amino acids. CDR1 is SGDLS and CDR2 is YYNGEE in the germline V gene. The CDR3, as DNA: TGTGCCAGCAGCTCAACTGGGACTAGAATAATCGGGGAGCTGTTTTTT. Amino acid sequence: CASSSTGTRIIGELFF.

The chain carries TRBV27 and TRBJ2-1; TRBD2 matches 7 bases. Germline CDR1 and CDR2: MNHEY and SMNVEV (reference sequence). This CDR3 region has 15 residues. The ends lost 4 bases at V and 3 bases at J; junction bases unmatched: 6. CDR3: CASSSRDYVYNEQFF. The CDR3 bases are TGTGCCAGCAGTTCCCGGGACTACGTCTACAATGAGCAGTTCTTC.

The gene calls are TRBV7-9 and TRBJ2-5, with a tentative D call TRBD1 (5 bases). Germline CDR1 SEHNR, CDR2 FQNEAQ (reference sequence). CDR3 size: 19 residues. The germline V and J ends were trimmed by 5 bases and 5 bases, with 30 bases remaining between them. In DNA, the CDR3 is TGTGCCAGCAGCCTTCAGGGAACGGCTTATTGGTCCCAAACGGAGACCCAGTACTTC. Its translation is CASSLQGTAYWSQTETQYF.

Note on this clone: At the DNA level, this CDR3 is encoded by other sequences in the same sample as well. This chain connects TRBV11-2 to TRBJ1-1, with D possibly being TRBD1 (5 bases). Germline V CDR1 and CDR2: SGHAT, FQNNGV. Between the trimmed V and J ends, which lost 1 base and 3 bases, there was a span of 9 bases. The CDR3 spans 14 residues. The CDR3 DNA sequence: TGTGCCAGCAGCTTAGGCGGGGGGGACACTGAAGCTTTCTTT. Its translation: CASSLGGGDTEAFF.

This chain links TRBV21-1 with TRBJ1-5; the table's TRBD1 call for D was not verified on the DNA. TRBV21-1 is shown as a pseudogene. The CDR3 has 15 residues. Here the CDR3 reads CASSKSPGFHQPQHF. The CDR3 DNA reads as TGTGCCAGCAGCAAATCTCCAGGGTTTCATCAGCCCCAGCATTTT.

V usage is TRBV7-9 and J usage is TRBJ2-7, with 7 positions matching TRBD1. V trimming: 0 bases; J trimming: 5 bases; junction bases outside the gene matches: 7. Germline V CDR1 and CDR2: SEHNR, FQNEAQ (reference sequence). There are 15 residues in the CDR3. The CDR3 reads CASSLAETGLNEQYF. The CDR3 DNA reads TGTGCCAGCAGCTTAGCCGAGACAGGGCTCAACGAGCAGTACTTC. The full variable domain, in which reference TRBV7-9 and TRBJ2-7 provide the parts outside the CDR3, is DTGVSQNPRHKITKRGQNVTFRCDPISEHNRLYWYRQTLGQGPEFLTYFQNEAQLEKSRLLSDRFSAERPKGSFSTLEIQRTEQGDSAMYLCASSLAETGLNEQYFGPGTRLTVT.

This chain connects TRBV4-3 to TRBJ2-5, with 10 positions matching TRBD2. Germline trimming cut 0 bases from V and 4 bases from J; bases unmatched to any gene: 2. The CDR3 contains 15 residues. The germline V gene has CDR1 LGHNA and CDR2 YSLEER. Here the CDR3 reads CASSQDLAGVETQYF. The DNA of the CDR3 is TGCGCCAGCAGCCAAGACCTAGCGGGAGTAGAGACCCAGTACTTC.